The clone carrying this TCR beta chain has a handful of counts. The antigen remains unidentified. The data stem from a study of beta chain features in type 1 diabetes. About the study: Patients shared similar age, gender and cell yields with healthy donors. Points from the study as a whole: Type 1 diabetes patients had moderately but significantly shorter TCRB CDR3s in all four CD4+ subsets.

Purity (above 98%) was reached by all sorted populations. As every portion of the isolated RNA was reverse transcribed, the sequencing read expressed TCRB transcripts. The method was immunoSEQ multiplex PCR; TCRdb's version includes in-frame clones alone and lacks a portion of them. The sample shows approximately 600,000 clones, around 12% of them seen only once. This TCR was recovered from a young man with type 1 diabetes. Sequencing input: naive CD4+ T cells from blood.

CDR3 protein: CAWATGLAGYEQYF. The CDR3 coding sequence is TGTGCCTGGGCTACGGGACTTGCAGGCTACGAGCAGTACTTC. J is TRBJ2-5 and V is TRBV30; TRBD2 is a possible D gene (6 bases). The end of the DNA aligns better with TRBJ2-7, so the J call may be wrong. This CDR3 spans 14 amino acids. Germline lookup yields CDR1 GTSNPN and CDR2 SVGIG (reference sequence).